A selection of T cell receptor beta chains follows, all from one sample in a study of blood T cell repertoires in COVID-19. The method was immunoSEQ multiplex PCR; TCRdb's version includes in-frame clones alone and lacks a portion of them. The sample lists some 250,000 clones; approximately 86% were seen once. Specimen: peripheral blood. These receptors all come from a woman in her twenties or thirties with acute or convalescent COVID-19. Both conserved end residues are part of each CDR3. D genes are given only for firm matches. Where a row states a size, it is once, few, many or the class of an expanded clone; other rows omit it.

V	size	D	J	CDR3	DNA
TRBV7-9	-	TRBD1	TRBJ2-2	CASSATGANTGELFF	TGTGCCAGCAGCGCCACAGGGGCGAACACCGGGGAGCTGTTTTTT
TRBV12-3/TRBV12-4	-	-	TRBJ2-1	CASSLPYNEQFF	TGTGCCAGCAGTCTCCCGTACAATGAGCAGTTCTTC
TRBV7-2	-	TRBD1	TRBJ2-7	CASSFPPGTGRSYEQYF	TGTGCCAGCAGCTTTCCCCCAGGGACAGGGCGGTCATACGAGCAGTACTTC
TRBV27	-	TRBD1	TRBJ1-2	CASSTRQGEGYGYTF	TGTGCCAGCAGTACCCGACAGGGCGAAGGCTATGGCTACACCTTC
TRBV19	-	TRBD2	TRBJ2-3	CASSIPGLPDTQYF	TGTGCCAGTAGTATACCGGGACTACCAGATACGCAGTATTTT
TRBV5-1	-	-	TRBJ2-7	CASSLAAGTYEQYF	TGCGCCAGCAGCTTGGCAGCGGGTACCTACGAGCAGTACTTC
TRBV5-5	once	TRBD1	TRBJ2-1	CASSSNFWDRASNEQFF	TGTGCCAGCAGCTCCAATTTCTGGGACAGGGCTAGCAATGAGCAGTTCTTC
TRBV5-1	-	TRBD1	TRBJ1-2	CASSLATGPYGYTF	TGCGCCAGCAGCTTGGCGACAGGGCCCTATGGCTACACCTTC
TRBV6-4	-	-	TRBJ2-5	CANLAAHQETQYF	TGTGCCAACTTAGCGGCCCACCAAGAGACCCAGTACTTC
TRBV30	-	TRBD2	TRBJ2-2	CAWSLPSGLNTGELFF	TGTGCCTGGAGTCTGCCTAGCGGGTTGAACACCGGGGAGCTGTTTTTT
TRBV5-1	-	-	TRBJ1-1	CASSPIMNTEAFF	TGCGCCAGCAGCCCAATCATGAACACTGAAGCTTTCTTT
TRBV30	-	-	TRBJ2-5	CAWMLGAETQYF	TGTGCCTGGATGTTGGGGGCAGAGACCCAGTACTTC
TRBV7-3	-	-	TRBJ2-2	CASSLRTVHTGELFF	TGTGCCAGCAGCTTACGGACAGTACACACCGGGGAGCTGTTTTTT
TRBV9	-	-	TRBJ2-1	CASTKDTNSYNEQFF	TGTGCCAGCACCAAAGACACCAACTCCTACAATGAGCAGTTCTTC
TRBV30	-	-	TRBJ2-5	CAWSVRRQETQYF	TGTGCCTGGAGTGTACGTAGACAAGAGACCCAGTACTTC
TRBV9	-	TRBD1	TRBJ1-6	CASSVSGGQAYSSYNSPLHF	TGTGCCAGCAGCGTATCAGGGGGACAGGCTTACAGCTCCTATAATTCACCCCTCCACTTT
TRBV7-2	-	-	TRBJ1-1	CASSQGGNLIEAFF	TGTGCCAGCAGCCAAGGGGGAAATTTGATTGAAGCTTTCTTT
TRBV5-1	-	-	TRBJ2-7	CASSLAAAYEQYF	TGCGCCAGCAGCTTGGCGGCGGCCTACGAGCAGTACTTC
TRBV7-9	-	TRBD1	TRBJ2-1	CASSSDRGPWDEQFF	TGTGCCAGCAGTTCGGACAGGGGGCCCTGGGATGAGCAGTTCTTC
TRBV6-5	-	-	TRBJ2-5	CASSSQRVEQETQYF	TGTGCCAGCAGTTCCCAGCGGGTTGAACAAGAGACCCAGTACTTC
TRBV12-3/TRBV12-4	-	TRBD1	TRBJ2-2	CASSKQGSGELFF	TGTGCCAGCAGTAAACAGGGGTCCGGGGAGCTGTTTTTT
TRBV19	-	-	TRBJ1-3	CASGRGPGNTIYF	TGTGCCAGTGGCCGGGGTCCTGGAAACACCATATATTTT
TRBV29-1	-	TRBD2	TRBJ2-3	CSIGAGGPDTQYF	TGCAGCATTGGGGCGGGAGGGCCAGATACGCAGTATTTT
TRBV29-1	-	TRBD2	TRBJ2-3	CSVEDSTSGRDTQYF	TGCAGCGTTGAAGACTCGACTAGCGGGAGAGATACGCAGTATTTT
TRBV5-6	-	-	TRBJ1-4	CASSLVSRGKLFF	TGTGCCAGCAGCTTGGTTTCCAGGGGAAAACTGTTTTTT
TRBV21-1	-	-	TRBJ2-7	CASSSDGTDAYEQYF	TGTGCCAGCAGCTCTGATGGGACTGATGCCTACGAGCAGTACTTC
TRBV4-1	-	TRBD2	TRBJ2-7	CASSLGYLFRPRDYYSYEQYF	TGCGCCAGCAGCCTAGGGTACTTATTTCGGCCCCGGGACTACTATTCCTACGAGCAGTACTTC
TRBV4-3	-	TRBD2	TRBJ2-3	CASSQDWATSGTDTQYF	TGCGCCAGCAGCCAAGATTGGGCGACTAGCGGGACAGATACGCAGTATTTT
TRBV2	-	-	TRBJ2-5	CASSVGPQQETQYF	TGTGCCAGCAGTGTAGGCCCACAGCAAGAGACCCAGTACTTC
TRBV19	-	-	TRBJ2-2	CASSRQGNTGELFF	TGTGCCAGTAGCCGGCAGGGTAACACCGGGGAGCTGTTTTTT
TRBV5-1	-	-	TRBJ2-3	CASSYRSGTDTQYF	TGCGCCAGCAGCTACCGCAGCGGCACAGATACGCAGTATTTT
TRBV19	-	TRBD1	TRBJ1-5	CASSIFRGLGGQPQHF	TGTGCCAGTAGTATTTTCAGGGGGCTCGGTGGTCAGCCCCAGCATTTT
TRBV20-1	-	-	TRBJ1-5	CSASRVAGRNQPQHF	TGCAGTGCTAGTAGGGTGGCGGGGCGCAATCAGCCCCAGCATTTT
TRBV10-3	few	-	TRBJ2-7	CAIRVQGGAYEQYF	TGTGCCATCAGAGTCCAGGGGGGCGCATACGAGCAGTACTTC
TRBV2	once	TRBD1	TRBJ2-2	CASSGRGQAGELFF	TGTGCCAGCAGTGGCAGGGGGCAGGCCGGGGAGCTGTTTTTT
TRBV9	-	-	TRBJ1-1	CASSVGEGVGTEAFF	TGTGCCAGCAGCGTAGGAGAGGGGGTGGGCACTGAAGCTTTCTTT
TRBV5-4	-	-	TRBJ1-6	CASSLEPGNSPLHF	TGTGCCAGCAGCTTGGAACCGGGTAATTCACCCCTCCACTTT
TRBV14	-	TRBD1	TRBJ1-2	CASSPQGGYGYTF	TGTGCCAGCAGCCCCCAGGGGGGATATGGCTACACCTTC
TRBV15	once	-	TRBJ2-7	CATSSSLGAKGYEQYF	TGTGCCACCAGCAGTTCCCTGGGGGCCAAAGGCTACGAGCAGTACTTC